Listed below are T cell receptor beta chains from one sample, sequenced in a study of CD8 T cells in ankylosing spondylitis. A single record per CDR3 protein comes from TCRdb applying MiXCR to the 5' RACE reads. The sample gives 270,000 or so distinct CDR3 sequences, 15% to 20% of which show up once; about a third is in the top ten. The sample comprised blood, either unsorted or a sorted T cell fraction (not recorded which). Source of these receptors: a male donor with ankylosing spondylitis or in good health (not recorded which). Both conserved end residues are part of each CDR3. The order of the fields is J gene, D gene, V gene, clone size, CDR3 protein, CDR3 DNA. The D gene is left open where the match is weak. Expanded clones are given a class, and other clones once, few, many or no size at all.

TRBJ2-3 | NA | TRBV12-3/TRBV12-4 | NA | CASSTETDTQYF | TGTGCCAGCAGTACAGAGACAGATACGCAGTATTTT
TRBJ2-1 | NA | TRBV27 | few | CASRGNDPYNEQFF | TGTGCCAGCAGGGGGAATGACCCCTACAATGAGCAGTTCTTC
TRBJ1-4 | NA | TRBV4-3 | NA | CASSQERLGALEKLFF | TGCGCCAGCAGCCAAGAACGGCTGGGGGCGCTTGAAAAACTGTTTTTT
TRBJ2-7 | NA | TRBV25-1 | NA | CASSERGGDISYEQYF | TGTGCCAGCAGTGAGAGAGGGGGGGACATCTCCTACGAGCAGTACTTC
TRBJ2-5 | TRBD2 | TRBV20-1 | few | CSARDLAGDSQETQYF | TGCAGTGCTAGAGATCTGGCGGGGGACTCTCAAGAGACCCAGTACTTC
TRBJ2-5 | TRBD1 | TRBV28 | few | CASADRGVPQYF | TGTGCCAGCGCGGACAGGGGAGTTCCCCAGTACTTC
TRBJ2-2 | NA | TRBV7-8 | few | CASSLIQFYRGELFF | TGTGCCAGCAGCTTAATCCAATTCTACCGGGGGGAGCTGTTTTTT
TRBJ2-3 | TRBD2 | TRBV7-2 | NA | CASSQPNSGRGTDTQYF | TGTGCCAGCAGCCAGCCGAATAGCGGGAGGGGCACAGATACGCAGTATTTT
TRBJ2-3 | NA | TRBV6-2/TRBV6-3 | NA | CASSYLGNTDTQYF | TGTGCCAGCAGTTACCTCGGGAACACAGATACGCAGTATTTT
TRBJ2-1 | TRBD2 | TRBV11-2 | NA | CASSLVLVGLAGGSYNEQFF | TGTGCCAGCAGCTTAGTTCTCGTCGGACTAGCGGGAGGATCCTACAATGAGCAGTTCTTC
TRBJ1-1 | TRBD1 | TRBV2 | NA | CASSEGWAGGVNTEAFF | TGTGCCAGCAGTGAAGGATGGGCAGGGGGGGTGAACACTGAAGCTTTCTTT
TRBJ2-1 | TRBD1 | TRBV6-1 | few | CASSHETGGSYNEQFF | TGTGCCAGCAGCCACGAGACAGGGGGCTCCTACAATGAGCAGTTCTTC
TRBJ2-7 | TRBD1 | TRBV29-1 | NA | CSVERTGRYEQYF | TGCAGCGTTGAGAGGACAGGGCGCTACGAGCAGTACTTC
TRBJ2-1 | NA | TRBV5-1 | NA | CASSLSEYNEQFF | TGCGCCAGCAGCTTGTCAGAGTACAATGAGCAGTTCTTC
TRBJ2-1 | NA | TRBV7-9 | few | CASSTLDNEQFF | TGTGCCAGCAGCACCCTAGACAATGAGCAGTTCTTC
TRBJ1-2 | TRBD1 | TRBV29-1 | NA | CSVEEAGGNYGYTF | TGCAGCGTTGAAGAGGCAGGGGGCAACTATGGCTACACCTTC
TRBJ2-7 | NA | TRBV27 | NA | CASSLAWGSSYEQYF | TGTGCCAGCAGCCTGGCTTGGGGAAGCTCCTACGAGCAGTACTTC
TRBJ2-7 | NA | TRBV27 | NA | CASSTQGYEQYF | TGTGCCAGCAGCACTCAGGGTTACGAGCAGTACTTC
TRBJ2-3 | TRBD2 | TRBV7-3 | few | CASSLTGTSGSHTDTQYF | TGTGCCAGCAGCTTAACCGGGACTAGCGGATCACACACAGATACGCAGTATTTT
TRBJ2-4 | NA | TRBV9 | few | CASSATLSGVQYF | TGTGCTAGCAGCGCAACCTTATCCGGCGTTCAGTACTTC
TRBJ2-2 | NA | TRBV20-1 | NA | CSAREDLSNGESGELFF | TGCAGTGCTAGAGAAGATTTATCAAACGGAGAATCCGGGGAGCTGTTTTTT
TRBJ2-1 | TRBD2 | TRBV12-3/TRBV12-4 | NA | CACSFLASGRPRSYNEQFF | TGTGCATGCAGTTTTCTTGCTAGCGGGAGGCCCAGGTCCTACAATGAGCAGTTCTTC
TRBJ2-3 | NA | TRBV12-5 | NA | CASGLSGLTDTQYF | TGTGCTAGTGGCCTTAGCGGCCTCACAGATACGCAGTATTTT
TRBJ1-1 | NA | TRBV10-3 | NA | CAISDLLGTPNTEAFF | TGTGCCATCAGTGATCTCTTAGGGACACCGAACACTGAAGCTTTCTTT
TRBJ2-1 | NA | TRBV3-1 | once | CASSHDVQNNEQFF | TGTGCCAGCAGCCATGACGTCCAGAACAATGAGCAGTTCTTC
TRBJ2-5 | NA | TRBV10-2 | NA | CASSVGGLETQYF | TGCGCCAGCAGTGTTGGGGGACTGGAGACCCAGTACTTC
TRBJ2-2 | NA | TRBV4-1 | many | CASSQTGSGELFF | TGCGCCAGCAGCCAAACAGGGTCCGGGGAGCTGTTTTTT
TRBJ2-7 | NA | TRBV5-1 | many | CASSFTTGTYEQYF | TGCGCCAGCAGCTTCACGACAGGCACCTACGAGCAGTACTTC
TRBJ1-3 | NA | TRBV7-8 | few | CASSLDPGVNTIYF | TGTGCCAGCAGCTTAGACCCAGGAGTCAACACCATATATTTT
TRBJ1-5 | NA | TRBV12-3/TRBV12-4 | many | CASSLQGHQPQHF | TGTGCCAGCAGTTTACAGGGGCATCAGCCCCAGCATTTT
TRBJ2-1 | TRBD2 | TRBV7-3 | NA | CASSPNDGGRYYNEQFF | TGTGCCAGCAGCCCGAATGATGGCGGGAGATATTACAATGAGCAGTTCTTC
TRBJ2-1 | TRBD2 | TRBV7-8 | NA | CASSLRSTSGRADEQFF | TGTGCCAGCAGCTTACGCTCCACTAGCGGGAGGGCGGATGAGCAGTTCTTC
TRBJ2-5 | TRBD2 | TRBV4-1 | NA | CASSQDWLSGRLDFQETQYF | TGCGCCAGCAGCCAAGATTGGCTTAGCGGGAGGCTCGACTTCCAAGAGACCCAGTACTTC
TRBJ2-2 | NA | TRBV4-1 | NA | CASSQPTGLSTGELFF | TGCGCCAGCAGCCAACCCACAGGCTTGAGCACCGGGGAGCTGTTTTTT
TRBJ2-7 | NA | TRBV5-1 | NA | CASSFAGRDLYEQYF | TGCGCCAGCAGCTTTGCGGGGCGGGACCTCTACGAGCAGTACTTC
TRBJ2-2 | NA | TRBV4-1 | NA | CASSHVGLPSGPNTGELFF | TGCGCCAGCAGCCATGTCGGGCTCCCGAGCGGCCCGAACACCGGGGAGCTGTTTTTT
TRBJ2-5 | NA | TRBV9 | few | CASSASSALYETQYF | TGTGCCAGCAGCGCAAGTAGCGCCCTTTATGAGACCCAGTACTTC
TRBJ2-3 | TRBD1 | TRBV4-1 | NA | CASSQAITRQGFRTDTQYF | TGCGCCAGCAGCCAAGCAATCACGAGACAGGGGTTTCGAACAGATACGCAGTATTTT
TRBJ2-1 | TRBD2 | TRBV2 | few | CASYASGNYNEQFF | TGTGCCAGCTACGCTAGCGGGAACTACAATGAGCAGTTCTTC
TRBJ2-1 | NA | TRBV4-1 | many | CASSQDKGQYNEQFF | TGCGCCAGCAGCCAAGATAAAGGGCAGTACAATGAGCAGTTCTTC
TRBJ1-6 | NA | TRBV5-4 | NA | CASSLPGQAVEGLHF | TGTGCCAGCAGCTTGCCGGGGCAGGCCGTTGAGGGCCTCCACTTT
TRBJ2-2 | NA | TRBV10-3 | few | CAISEAGNTGELFF | TGTGCCATCAGTGAGGCAGGGAACACCGGGGAGCTGTTTTTT
TRBJ2-1 | TRBD1 | TRBV28 | many | CASSGGTGNEYNEQFF | TGTGCCAGCAGTGGGGGGACAGGTAATGAATACAATGAGCAGTTCTTC
TRBJ2-1 | NA | TRBV11-2 | few | CASSSGLGGSKNEQFF | TGTGCCAGCAGCTCTGGTTTGGGGGGAAGTAAAAATGAGCAGTTCTTC
TRBJ2-7 | NA | TRBV7-1 | NA | CASSPGRRGPLGHYEQYF | TGTGCCAGCAGCCCTGGTAGAAGGGGTCCATTAGGCCACTACGAGCAGTACTTC
TRBJ2-5 | TRBD1 | TRBV19 | NA | CASSYIQGTASQETQYF | TGTGCCAGTAGTTACATCCAGGGGACAGCTAGTCAAGAGACCCAGTACTTC
TRBJ2-1 | NA | TRBV11-2 | NA | CASSTYRDHDNEQFF | TGTGCCAGCAGCACCTACCGGGACCATGACAATGAGCAGTTCTTC
TRBJ2-5 | NA | TRBV2 | NA | CASSDAQGRETQYF | TGTGCCAGCAGTGACGCACAGGGTCGAGAGACCCAGTACTTC
TRBJ2-2 | TRBD2 | TRBV5-6 | NA | CASSLEGGRASGELFF | TGTGCCAGCAGCTTGGAGGGCGGGAGGGCTTCCGGGGAGCTGTTTTTT
TRBJ2-7 | TRBD2 | TRBV5-1 | NA | CASSLESSGRAGAYEQYF | TGCGCCAGCAGCTTGGAGTCTAGCGGGAGAGCTGGGGCCTACGAGCAGTACTTC
TRBJ2-5 | NA | TRBV12-3/TRBV12-4 | few | CASTAIVGGVETQYF | TGTGCCAGCACCGCTATCGTGGGGGGCGTAGAGACCCAGTACTTC
TRBJ2-5 | NA | TRBV29-1 | many | CSVLGTDWETQYF | TGCAGCGTTCTAGGGACTGACTGGGAGACCCAGTACTTC
TRBJ2-2 | NA | TRBV29-1 | few | CSVLQGSNTGELFF | TGCAGCGTCTTACAGGGTTCGAACACCGGGGAGCTGTTTTTT